One TCR beta chain is described in this entry. Its antigen is undetermined. The record originates from a study of cytomegalovirus exposure and HLA in healthy donors. Findings and limits, study-wide: Later analysis identified a missense DCLRE1C variant that was linked to TCR beta V- and J-gene trimming.

The PCR employed 60 Vbeta primers together with 13 Jbeta primers. Using immunoSEQ multiplex PCR, the repertoire was profiled, and TCRdb retains in-frame clones only, with some absent. The data hold 95,000 to 110,000 clones, with approximately 66% observed a single time. The ends were cut back, 5 bases at V and 0 bases at J, with 7 bases in the middle. CDR3 length equals 13 residues. The germline CDR1 and CDR2 sequences are MNHEY and SMNVEV (reference sequence). The clonotype comes from a woman in her 50s in good health and CMV-seronegative. The rearrangement uses TRBV27 and TRBJ1-1; the D is unclear. Material for sequencing was PBMCs. CDR3 residues: CASSVQMNTEAFF. The CDR3 DNA reads as TGTGCCAGCAGTGTCCAAATGAACACTGAAGCTTTCTTT.